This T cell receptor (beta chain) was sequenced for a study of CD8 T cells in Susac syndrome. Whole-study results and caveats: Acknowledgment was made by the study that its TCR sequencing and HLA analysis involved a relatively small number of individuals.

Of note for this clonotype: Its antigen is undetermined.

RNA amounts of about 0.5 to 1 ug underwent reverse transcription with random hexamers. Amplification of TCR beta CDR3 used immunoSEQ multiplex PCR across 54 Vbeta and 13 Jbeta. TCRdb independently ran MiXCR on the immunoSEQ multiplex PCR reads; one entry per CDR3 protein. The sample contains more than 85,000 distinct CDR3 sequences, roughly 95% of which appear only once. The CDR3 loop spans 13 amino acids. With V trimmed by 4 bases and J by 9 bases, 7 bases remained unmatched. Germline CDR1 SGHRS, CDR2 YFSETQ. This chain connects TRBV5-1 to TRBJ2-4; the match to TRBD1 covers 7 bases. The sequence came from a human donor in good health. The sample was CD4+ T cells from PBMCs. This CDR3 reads CASSVDRVGIQYF. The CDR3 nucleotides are TGCGCCAGCAGCGTTGACAGGGTGGGCATTCAGTACTTC.